The 18 T cell receptor beta chains below all came from one sample that was sequenced in a study of T-cell reconstitution after alpha-beta-depleted transplantation in children (dated by TCRdb to the mid-2010s). Reading the label with the study, this specimen's treatment or condition is: allogeneic hematopoietic cell transplantation with graft depleted of TCRalphabeta T cells and CD19 B cells. The library was generated by PCR. TCRdb lists the instrument as Illumina HiSeq 2500. Molecular barcoding was employed in the preparation of TCR libraries, with unique molecular identifiers being used to normalize TCRbeta repertoire quantification. Using fastp at Q25 and MiXCR, TCRdb reprocessed the public reads and kept productive beta chains. When rows share a CDR3 protein, they turn into one entry using the most common DNA and genes. Across this sample there are 200,000 to 300,000 distinct CDR3 sequences, with over 20% seen only once. The top ten hold roughly 2.5% of the sample.

Material: PBMCs, obtained before TCRalphabeta/CD19-depleted stem cell transplant. These receptors originate from a girl aged 2-10 years with Fanconi anemia, due to receive a stem cell transplant.

This clonotype showed up just a few times. This sequence joins TRBV30 and TRBJ1-5, with TRBD1 matching 7 bases. CDR1 and CDR2 from the germline V gene are GTSNPN and SVGIG (reference sequence). This CDR3 comprises 14 residues. Losses at the gene ends were 5 bases for V and 5 bases for J; bases not matched to a gene: 9. The CDR3 region has the DNA TGTGCCTGGCAACTCCAAGGGGGCTATCAGCCCCAGCATTTT. Protein sequence: CAWQLQGGYQPQHF.

The chain uses TRBV5-1 and TRBJ2-2, with 7 bases matching TRBD2. The germline gives CDR1 SGHRS, CDR2 YFSETQ. CDR3 length: 18 residues. Trimming took 4 bases from V and 0 from J; bases not matched to a gene: 12. CDR3 loop: CASSPRRSGEANTGELFF. DNA of the CDR3: TGCGCCAGCAGCCCCCGGAGGAGCGGGGAAGCGAACACCGGGGAGCTGTTTTTT. The variable domain in full, with the rest retrieved from reference TRBV5-1 and TRBJ2-2, is KAGVTQTPRYLIKTRGQQVTLSCSPISGHRSVSWYQQTPGQGLQFLFEYFSETQRNKGNFPGRFSGRQFSNSRSEMNVSTLELGDSALYLCASSPRRSGEANTGELFFGEGSRLTVL.

Many counts were recorded for this clonotype. The rearrangement uses TRBV5-1 and TRBJ1-2; TRBD1 agrees at 10 bases. The CDR3 consists of 14 residues. Germline CDR1 reads SGHRS; CDR2 reads YFSETQ. The J segment lost 6 bases and the V segment lost 7 bases, leaving 9 bases of the junction unmatched. The CDR3: CASAMGTGADGYTF. The CDR3 nucleotides are TGCGCCAGCGCTATGGGGACAGGGGCAGATGGCTACACCTTC.

This clonotype has a handful of counts. This rearrangement joins TRBV4-1 to TRBJ2-1; 10 bases map to TRBD2. V gave up 1 base and J gave up 5 bases; unmatched junction bases: 2. The germline V gene encodes CDR1 MGHRA and CDR2 YSYEKL. CDR3 length: 15 residues. In DNA, the CDR3 is TGCGCCAGCAGCCAAGTAGCGGGAGGACACAATGAGCAGTTCTTC. This codes for CASSQVAGGHNEQFF.

The table lists this clonotype with a few counts. The CDR3 spells CSARDNPYEQYF. CDR3 nucleotides: TGCAGTGCTAGAGATAACCCCTACGAGCAGTACTTC. V and J are TRBV20-1 and TRBJ2-7; D gene uncertain. Germline V gives CDR1 DFQATT, CDR2 SNEGSKA (reference sequence). CDR3 length: 12 amino acids. Trimming shortened V by 0 bases and J by 2 bases, and 5 bases separated the two germline ends.

This clonotype was seen ten or more times. The chain carries TRBV5-6 and TRBJ2-1; TRBD2 matches 10 bases. CDR1 and CDR2 from the germline V gene are SGHDT and YYEEEE. The V gene end was trimmed by 4 bases and the J gene end by 6 bases; junction bases not matched to a gene: 4. CDR3 length: 14 residues. As DNA, the CDR3 is TGTGCCAGCAGCCCAGCGGGGGGGAGCAATGAGCAGTTCTTC. Translating gives CASSPAGGSNEQFF.

The chain links TRBV11-2 to TRBJ2-7, with 15 positions matching TRBD2. The germline CDR1 and CDR2 sequences are SGHAT and FQNNGV. The CDR3 runs 15 residues. V dropped 5 bases and J dropped 4; count of bases not matched to a gene: 3. Here the CDR3 reads CASSGLAGGLYEQYF. The CDR3, as DNA: TGTGCCAGCAGCGGACTAGCGGGAGGGTTGTACGAGCAGTACTTC.

V usage is TRBV4-1 and J usage is TRBJ2-7, with 8 bases lining up with TRBD1. CDR1 MGHRA and CDR2 YSYEKL come from the germline V gene. This CDR3 region has 15 residues. J gave up 4 bases and V 4 bases, and 9 bases lay outside the gene matches. The CDR3 reads CASSLTGTGDYEQYF. For the CDR3, the DNA is TGCGCCAGCAGCCTTACGGGGACAGGTGATTACGAGCAGTACTTC.

This clonotype was seen ten or more times. V is TRBV12-3 or TRBV12-4 and J is TRBJ2-1, with 12 bases lining up with TRBD2. With V trimmed by 6 bases and J by 10 bases, 10 bases remained unmatched. CDR3 length: 15 amino acids. CDR3 in amino acids: CASRASGRAVGEQFF. CDR3 bases: TGTGCCAGCAGAGCTAGCGGGAGGGCCGTTGGAGAGCAGTTCTTC.

This clonotype has just a few counts. This sequence joins TRBV13 and TRBJ1-2; 11 bases match TRBD1. Trimming cost V 10 bases and J 5 bases; bases outside gene matches: 12. CDR1 and CDR2 (germline): PRHDT, FYEKMQ (reference sequence). The CDR3 totals 15 residues. The CDR3 here is CATIGQGAHPYGYTF. The CDR3 coding sequence is TGTGCCACCATTGGACAGGGGGCCCATCCATATGGCTACACCTTC.

This chain connects TRBV6-2 or TRBV6-3 to TRBJ1-5; D may be TRBD1 (5 bases). V was trimmed by 8 bases and J by 0 bases, leaving 14 bases between them. The germline gives CDR1 MNHEY, CDR2 SVGEGT. The CDR3 runs 15 residues. This CDR3 is CASSAGPYSNQPQHF. The CDR3 coding sequence is TGTGCCAGCTCGGCGGGACCCTATAGCAATCAGCCCCAGCATTTT.

This clonotype has more than one count but fewer than ten. V usage is TRBV9 and J usage is TRBJ2-3, with 7 bases fitting TRBD2. Germline V gives CDR1 SGDLS, CDR2 YYNGEE. The CDR3 is 16 residues long. Trimming cost V 3 bases and J 4 bases; bases outside gene matches: 11. CDR3 region: CASSGPRDYLPDTQYF. Here the CDR3 DNA reads TGTGCCAGCAGCGGGCCCCGGGACTACCTACCAGATACGCAGTATTTT.

This clonotype turned up a few times. As DNA, the CDR3 is TGCAGCCATGCTAGCGGGAGCGGCAATGAGCAGTTCTTC. Amino acids: CSHASGSGNEQFF. The chain carries TRBV29-1 and TRBJ2-1; TRBD2 aligns across 10 bases. The V gene's germline CDR1 is SQVTM and CDR2 ANQGSEA. The length of the CDR3 is 13 residues. V was clipped by 8 bases and J by 6 bases; unmatched bases: 7.

This clonotype has more than one count but fewer than ten. The chain couples TRBV7-6 to TRBJ2-1, with D maybe TRBD2 (6 bases). The length of the CDR3 is 15 residues. Between the trimmed V and J ends, which lost 1 base and 7 bases, there was a span of 14 bases. From germline, CDR1 is SGHVS and CDR2 FNYEAQ. CDR3 sequence reads: CASSLGLGGVNEQFF. The DNA for the CDR3 is TGTGCCAGCAGCTTAGGGTTAGGAGGGGTGAATGAGCAGTTCTTC.

This clonotype was detected a few times. The V and J genes are TRBV11-2 and TRBJ2-2, with a weak D call TRBD2 (6 bases). V lost 5 bases, J lost 3 bases, and 13 bases lay in between. The length of the CDR3 is 15 residues. CDR1 and CDR2 (germline): SGHAT, FQNNGV. CDR3 in amino acids: CASSPLSGDTGELFF. CDR3 nucleotide sequence: TGTGCCAGCAGCCCCCTTTCGGGAGACACCGGGGAGCTGTTTTTT.

The chain employs TRBV20-1 and TRBJ2-5, with 9 nucleotides matching TRBD1. This CDR3 has 18 amino acids. CDR1 and CDR2 (germline): DFQATT, SNEGSKA (reference sequence). V lost 3 bases, J lost 4 bases, and 18 bases stayed unmatched. CDR3 in amino acids: CSARDYRGHSQAGETQYF. CDR3 nucleotide sequence: TGCAGTGCTAGGGACTACAGGGGGCATAGCCAGGCGGGAGAGACCCAGTACTTC.

The rearrangement links TRBV29-1 to TRBJ2-2; 8 bases are a match to TRBD2. The trim removed 6 bases at V and 0 bases at J, leaving 6 bases unmatched. Germline assignment: CDR1 SQVTM and CDR2 ANQGSEA. The CDR3 totals 15 residues. Here the CDR3 reads CSVTPGLANTGELFF. CDR3 nucleotides: TGCAGCGTAACGCCGGGACTAGCGAACACCGGGGAGCTGTTTTTT.

The V call is TRBV20-1, the J call TRBJ2-7; tentatively, D is TRBD1 or TRBD2 (5 bases each). The germline V gene has CDR1 DFQATT and CDR2 SNEGSKA (reference sequence). The CDR3 sequence is 15 residues long. Trimming stripped 1 base from V and 2 bases from J, with 15 bases between. The CDR3 nucleotides read TGCAGTGCTAGAGCGGGGCGGTTGCCCACCTACGAGCAGTACTTC. Protein product: CSARAGRLPTYEQYF.